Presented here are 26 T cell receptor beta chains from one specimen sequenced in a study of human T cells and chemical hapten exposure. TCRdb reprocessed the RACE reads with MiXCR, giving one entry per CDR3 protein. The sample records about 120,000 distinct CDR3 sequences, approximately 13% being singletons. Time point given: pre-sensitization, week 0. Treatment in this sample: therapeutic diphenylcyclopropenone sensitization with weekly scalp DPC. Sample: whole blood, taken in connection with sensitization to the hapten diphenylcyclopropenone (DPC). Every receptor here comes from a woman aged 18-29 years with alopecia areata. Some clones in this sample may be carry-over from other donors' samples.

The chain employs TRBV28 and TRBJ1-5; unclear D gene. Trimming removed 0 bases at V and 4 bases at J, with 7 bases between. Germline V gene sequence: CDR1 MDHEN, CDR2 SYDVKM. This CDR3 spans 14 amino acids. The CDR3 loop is CASSLWLANQPQHF. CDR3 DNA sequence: TGTGCCAGCAGTTTATGGCTGGCAAATCAGCCCCAGCATTTT.

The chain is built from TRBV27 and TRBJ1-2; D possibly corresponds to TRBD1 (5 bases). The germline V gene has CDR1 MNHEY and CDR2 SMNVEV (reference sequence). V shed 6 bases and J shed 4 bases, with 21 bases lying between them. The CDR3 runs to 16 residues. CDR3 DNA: TGTGCCAGCAGCCTTAGCCCCGACAGTAGATCCTATGGCTACACCTTC. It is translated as CASSLSPDSRSYGYTF.

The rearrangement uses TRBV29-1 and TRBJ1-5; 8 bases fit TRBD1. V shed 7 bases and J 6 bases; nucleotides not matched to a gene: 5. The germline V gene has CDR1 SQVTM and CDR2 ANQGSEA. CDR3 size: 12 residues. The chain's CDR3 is CSAGTGSQPQHF. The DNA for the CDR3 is TGCAGCGCGGGGACAGGCAGTCAGCCCCAGCATTTT.

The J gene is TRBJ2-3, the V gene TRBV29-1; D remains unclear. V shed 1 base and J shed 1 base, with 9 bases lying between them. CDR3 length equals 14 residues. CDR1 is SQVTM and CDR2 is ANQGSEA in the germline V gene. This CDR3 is CSVEGPGRTDTQYF. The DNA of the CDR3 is TGCAGCGTTGAAGGTCCCGGGCGCACAGATACGCAGTATTTT.

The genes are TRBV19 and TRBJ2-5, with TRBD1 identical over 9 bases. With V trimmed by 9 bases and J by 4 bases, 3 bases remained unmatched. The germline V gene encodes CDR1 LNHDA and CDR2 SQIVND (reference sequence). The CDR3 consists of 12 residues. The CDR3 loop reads CASTGGGETQYF. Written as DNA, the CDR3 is TGTGCCAGCACAGGGGGCGGAGAGACCCAGTACTTC.

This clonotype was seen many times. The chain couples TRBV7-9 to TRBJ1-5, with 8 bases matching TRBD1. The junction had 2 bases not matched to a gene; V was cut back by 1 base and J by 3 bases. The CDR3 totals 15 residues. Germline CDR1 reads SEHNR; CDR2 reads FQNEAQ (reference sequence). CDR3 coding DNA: TGTGCCAGCAGCTTAGGGGGACAGGTCAATCAGCCCCAGCATTTT. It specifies CASSLGGQVNQPQHF.

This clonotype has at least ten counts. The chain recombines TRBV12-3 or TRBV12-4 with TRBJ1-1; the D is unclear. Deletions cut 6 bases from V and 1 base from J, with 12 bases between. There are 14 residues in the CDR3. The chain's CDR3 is CASRLPTANTEAFF. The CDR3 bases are TGTGCCAGCAGACTTCCTACGGCGAACACTGAAGCTTTCTTT.

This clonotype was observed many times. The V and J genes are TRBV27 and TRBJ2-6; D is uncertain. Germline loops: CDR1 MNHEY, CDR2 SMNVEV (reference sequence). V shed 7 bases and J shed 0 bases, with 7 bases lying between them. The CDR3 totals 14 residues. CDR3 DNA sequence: TGTGCCAGCACTCTCACCTCTGGGGCCAACGTCCTGACTTTC. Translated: CASTLTSGANVLTF.

CDR3 protein: CASTGGAVGTDTQYF. The CDR3 nucleotides are TGTGCCAGCACCGGGGGGGCCGTGGGCACAGATACGCAGTATTTT. V gene TRBV27 combines with J gene TRBJ2-3; 8 nucleotides align to TRBD2. CDR1 and CDR2 (germline): MNHEY, SMNVEV (reference sequence). The trim removed 7 bases at V and 1 base at J, leaving 7 bases unmatched. The CDR3 length is 15 residues.

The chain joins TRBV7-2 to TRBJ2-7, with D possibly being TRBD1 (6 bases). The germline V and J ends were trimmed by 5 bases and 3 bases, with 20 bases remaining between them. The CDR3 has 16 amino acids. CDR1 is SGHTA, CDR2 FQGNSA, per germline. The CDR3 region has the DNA TGTGCCAGCAGCCTCCAGCCCGGGACATCCCTCTACGAGCAGTACTTC. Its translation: CASSLQPGTSLYEQYF.

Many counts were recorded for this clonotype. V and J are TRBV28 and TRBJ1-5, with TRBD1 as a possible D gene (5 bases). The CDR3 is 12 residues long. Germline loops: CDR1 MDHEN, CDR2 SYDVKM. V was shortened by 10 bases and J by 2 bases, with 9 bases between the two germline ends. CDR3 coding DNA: TGTGCCACAGGGAGTCGCAATCAGCCCCAGCATTTT. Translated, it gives CATGSRNQPQHF.

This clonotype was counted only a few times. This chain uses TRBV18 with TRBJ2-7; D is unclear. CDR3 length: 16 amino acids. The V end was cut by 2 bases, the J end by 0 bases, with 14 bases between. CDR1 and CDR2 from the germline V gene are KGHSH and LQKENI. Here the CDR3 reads CASSPLYRVYSYEQYF. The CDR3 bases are TGTGCCAGCTCACCATTATACAGAGTCTACTCCTACGAGCAGTACTTC. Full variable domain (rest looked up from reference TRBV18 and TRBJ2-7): NAGVMQNPRHLVRRRGQEARLRCSPMKGHSHVYWYRQLPEEGLKFMVYLQKENIIDESGMPKERFSAEFPKEGPSILRIQQVVRGDSAAYFCASSPLYRVYSYEQYFGPGTRLTVT.

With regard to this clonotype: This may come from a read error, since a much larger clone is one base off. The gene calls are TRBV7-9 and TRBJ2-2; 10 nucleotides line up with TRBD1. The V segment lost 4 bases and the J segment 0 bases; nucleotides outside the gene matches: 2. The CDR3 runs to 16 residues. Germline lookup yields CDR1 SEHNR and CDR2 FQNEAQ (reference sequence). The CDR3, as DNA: TGTGCCAGCAGCTCGGACAGGGGGTCGAACACCGGGGAGCTGTTTTTT. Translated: CASSSDRGSNTGELFF. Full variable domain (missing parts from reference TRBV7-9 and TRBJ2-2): DTGVSQNPRHKITKRGQNVTFRCDPISEHNRLYWYRQTLGQGPEFLTYFQNEAQLEKSRLLSDRFSAERPKGSFSTLEIQRTEQGDSAMYLCASSSDRGSNTGELFFGEGSRLTVL.

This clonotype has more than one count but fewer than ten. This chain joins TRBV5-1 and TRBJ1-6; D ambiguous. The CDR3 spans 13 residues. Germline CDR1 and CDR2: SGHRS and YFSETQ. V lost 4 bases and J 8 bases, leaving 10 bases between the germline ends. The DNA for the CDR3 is TGCGCCAGCAGCCTAAAGACGGATTCACCCCTCCACTTT. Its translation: CASSLKTDSPLHF.

The CDR3: CASSSDRGSNQPQHF. Written as DNA, the CDR3 is TGCGCCAGCAGCTCCGATCGCGGGAGCAATCAGCCCCAGCATTTT. This rearrangement joins TRBV4-3 to TRBJ1-5; no definite D call. Germline V gene sequence: CDR1 LGHNA, CDR2 YSLEER. The CDR3 runs 15 residues. The V end lost 5 bases, the J end lost 1 base, and 12 bases lay between the germline ends.

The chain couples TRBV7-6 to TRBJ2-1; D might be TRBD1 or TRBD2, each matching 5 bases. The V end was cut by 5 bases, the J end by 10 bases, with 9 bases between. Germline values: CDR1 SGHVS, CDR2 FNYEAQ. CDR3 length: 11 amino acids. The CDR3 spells CASSQGTEQFF. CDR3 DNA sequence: TGTGCCAGCAGCCAAGGGACGGAGCAGTTCTTC.

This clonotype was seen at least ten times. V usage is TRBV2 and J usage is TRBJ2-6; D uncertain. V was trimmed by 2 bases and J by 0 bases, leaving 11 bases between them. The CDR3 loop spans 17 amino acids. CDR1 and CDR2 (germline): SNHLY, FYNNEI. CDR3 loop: CASSELPFSSGANVLTF. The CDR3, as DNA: TGTGCCAGCAGTGAACTACCCTTTAGCTCTGGGGCCAACGTCCTGACTTTC.

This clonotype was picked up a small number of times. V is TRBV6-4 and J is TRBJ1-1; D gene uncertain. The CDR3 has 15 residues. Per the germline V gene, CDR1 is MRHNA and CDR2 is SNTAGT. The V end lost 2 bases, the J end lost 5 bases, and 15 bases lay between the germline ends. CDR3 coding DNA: TGTGCCAGCAGTGACGGCGGTATCTATAGGACTGAAGCTTTCTTT. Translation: CASSDGGIYRTEAFF.

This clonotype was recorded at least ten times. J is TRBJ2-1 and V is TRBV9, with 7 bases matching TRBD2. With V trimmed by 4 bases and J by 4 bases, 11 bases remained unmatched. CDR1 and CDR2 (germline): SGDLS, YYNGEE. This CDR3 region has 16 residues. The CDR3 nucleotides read TGTGCCAGCAGCCCCCGCCTCCGGGGGGAGTACAATGAGCAGTTCTTC. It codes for CASSPRLRGEYNEQFF.

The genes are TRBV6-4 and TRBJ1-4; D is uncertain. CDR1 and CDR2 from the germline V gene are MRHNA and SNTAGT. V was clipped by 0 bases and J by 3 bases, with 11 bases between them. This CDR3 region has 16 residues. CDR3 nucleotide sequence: TGTGCCAGCAGTGACTCCAGCGGAATGGCTAATGAAAAACTGTTTTTT. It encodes CASSDSSGMANEKLFF.

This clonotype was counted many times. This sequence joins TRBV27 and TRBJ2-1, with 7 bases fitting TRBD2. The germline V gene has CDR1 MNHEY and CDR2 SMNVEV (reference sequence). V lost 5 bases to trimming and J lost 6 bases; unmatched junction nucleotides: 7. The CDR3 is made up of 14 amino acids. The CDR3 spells CASSPGLVLNEQFF. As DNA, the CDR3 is TGTGCCAGCAGTCCTGGACTAGTCCTCAATGAGCAGTTCTTC.

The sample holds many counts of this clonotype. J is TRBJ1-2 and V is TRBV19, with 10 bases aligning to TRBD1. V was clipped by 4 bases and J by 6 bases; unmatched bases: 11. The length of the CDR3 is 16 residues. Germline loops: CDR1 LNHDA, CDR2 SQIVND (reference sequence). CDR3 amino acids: CASSTRTGGHLDGYTF. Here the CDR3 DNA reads TGTGCCAGTAGTACACGGACAGGGGGACATCTTGATGGCTACACCTTC.

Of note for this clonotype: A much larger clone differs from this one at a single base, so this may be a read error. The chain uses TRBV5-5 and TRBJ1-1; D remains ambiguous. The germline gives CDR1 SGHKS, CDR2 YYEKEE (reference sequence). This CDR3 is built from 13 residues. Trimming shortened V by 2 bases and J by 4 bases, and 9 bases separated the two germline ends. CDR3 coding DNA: TGTGCCAGCAGCTTCGCGGTCGGCACTGAAGCTTTCTTT. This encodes CASSFAVGTEAFF. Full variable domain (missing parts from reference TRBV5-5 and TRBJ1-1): DAGVTQSPTHLIKTRGQQVTLRCSPISGHKSVSWYQQVLGQGPQFIFQYYEKEERGRGNFPDRFSARQFPNYSSELNVNALLLGDSALYLCASSFAVGTEAFFGQGTRLTVV.

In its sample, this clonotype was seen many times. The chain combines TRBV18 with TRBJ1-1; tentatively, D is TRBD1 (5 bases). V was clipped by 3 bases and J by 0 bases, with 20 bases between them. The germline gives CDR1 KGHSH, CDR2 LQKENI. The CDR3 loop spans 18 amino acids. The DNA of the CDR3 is TGTGCCAGCTCACCGAAGCGGCAGGGAGCAGTCATGAACACTGAAGCTTTCTTT. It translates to CASSPKRQGAVMNTEAFF.

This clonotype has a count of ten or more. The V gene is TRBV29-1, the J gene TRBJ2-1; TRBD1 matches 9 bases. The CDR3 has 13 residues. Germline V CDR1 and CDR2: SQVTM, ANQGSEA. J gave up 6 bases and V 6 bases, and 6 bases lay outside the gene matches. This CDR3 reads CSVVPDRGNEQFF. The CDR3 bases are TGCAGCGTCGTCCCGGACAGGGGCAATGAGCAGTTCTTC.

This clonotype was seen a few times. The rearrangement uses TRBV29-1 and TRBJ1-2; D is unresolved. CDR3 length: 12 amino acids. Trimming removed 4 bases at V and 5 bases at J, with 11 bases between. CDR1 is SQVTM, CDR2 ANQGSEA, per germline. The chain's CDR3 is CSVAVRRYGYTF. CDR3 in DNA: TGCAGCGTTGCCGTCCGTCGGTATGGCTACACCTTC.